These T cell receptor beta chains were read from a single sample in a study of T-cell memory formation after mild COVID-19. One entry per CDR3 protein results from TCRdb running MiXCR on the 5' RACE reads. The table shows 180,000 or so distinct CDR3 sequences, with around 10% occurring only once. What was sequenced was PBMCs or a T cell subset sorted from them (not recorded which). These receptors were taken from a young man who had mild COVID-19 (a few samples of this study predate the infection). Cell type and time point are not known. The CDR3 runs from the conserved cysteine through the conserved F or W. Each record gives: V gene, D gene, CDR3 protein. A D gene is named only where the DNA matches it firmly.

TRBV7-2 | NA | CASSPQPGFTDTQYF
TRBV7-3 | TRBD2 | CASSTTGLAAHTDTQYF
TRBV10-3 | TRBD1 | CAISEFVDRAQGEQYF
TRBV4-1 | TRBD1 | CASSHYRGVEYGYTF
TRBV4-3 | NA | CASSQAPVPGELFF
TRBV7-9 | NA | CASSSGRNNQPQHF
TRBV3-1 | NA | CASSQAGAAGELFF
TRBV7-3 | TRBD1 | CASSRTGEETGELFF
TRBV14 | NA | CASSQGVNYGYTF
TRBV12-3/TRBV12-4 | NA | CASSLWESGGYTF
TRBV12-3/TRBV12-4 | TRBD2 | CASHWGTPGTSHEQFF
TRBV5-1 | NA | CASSSVAASTDTQYF
TRBV3-1 | NA | CASSQDLGDTGELFF
TRBV6-2/TRBV6-3 | NA | CASKRENQPQHF
TRBV7-2 | NA | CASSLMGSGPNYGYTF
TRBV20-1 | TRBD2 | CSAGLAGGPHEQYF
TRBV7-3 | NA | CASSPGGGDTQYF
TRBV28 | NA | CASRPTTGGNIQYF
TRBV28 | NA | CASMRPGETQYF
TRBV6-6 | NA | CASTIGGALFNEKLFF
TRBV7-2 | TRBD2 | CASSPSRGKETQYF
TRBV7-9 | NA | CASREQGGTEAFF
TRBV7-9 | NA | CASSFSYNYGYTF
TRBV5-4 | NA | CASSLPQRETQYF
TRBV5-1 | NA | CASSLSAVNNSPLHF
TRBV5-1 | TRBD2 | CASSAGVPLGNGGELFF
TRBV6-5 | NA | CASSYFGQPSGSPLHF